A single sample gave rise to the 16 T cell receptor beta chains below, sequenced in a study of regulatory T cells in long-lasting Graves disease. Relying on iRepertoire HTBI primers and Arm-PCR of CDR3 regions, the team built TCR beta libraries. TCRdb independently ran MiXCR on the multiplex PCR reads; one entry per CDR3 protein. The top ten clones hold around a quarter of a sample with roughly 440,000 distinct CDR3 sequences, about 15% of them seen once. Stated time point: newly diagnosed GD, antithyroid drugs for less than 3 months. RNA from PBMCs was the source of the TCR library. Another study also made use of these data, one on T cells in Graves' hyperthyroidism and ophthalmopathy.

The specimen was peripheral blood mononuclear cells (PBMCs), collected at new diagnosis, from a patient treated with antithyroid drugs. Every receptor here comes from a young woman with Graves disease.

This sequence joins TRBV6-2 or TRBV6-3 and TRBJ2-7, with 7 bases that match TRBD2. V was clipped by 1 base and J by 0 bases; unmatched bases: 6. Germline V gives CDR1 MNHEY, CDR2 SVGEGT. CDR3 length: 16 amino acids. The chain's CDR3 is CASSYYIGGSSYEQYF. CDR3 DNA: TGTGCCAGCAGTTACTATATCGGCGGGAGCTCCTACGAGCAGTACTTC.

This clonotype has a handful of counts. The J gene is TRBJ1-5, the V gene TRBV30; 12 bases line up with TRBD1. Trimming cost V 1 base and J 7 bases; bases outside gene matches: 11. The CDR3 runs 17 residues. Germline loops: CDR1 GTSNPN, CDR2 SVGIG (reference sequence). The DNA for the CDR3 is TGTGCCTGGAGTGGGGGATCCGGGACAGGGGGCTGGCAGCCCCAGCATTTT. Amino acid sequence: CAWSGGSGTGGWQPQHF.

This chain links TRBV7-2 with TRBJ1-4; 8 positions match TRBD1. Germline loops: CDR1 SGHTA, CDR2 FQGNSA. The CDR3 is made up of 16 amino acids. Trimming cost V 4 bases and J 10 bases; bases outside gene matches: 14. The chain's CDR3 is CASSSAGQGRRGKLFF. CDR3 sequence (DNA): TGTGCCAGCAGCTCCGCTGGACAGGGCCGGCGGGGAAAACTGTTTTTT.

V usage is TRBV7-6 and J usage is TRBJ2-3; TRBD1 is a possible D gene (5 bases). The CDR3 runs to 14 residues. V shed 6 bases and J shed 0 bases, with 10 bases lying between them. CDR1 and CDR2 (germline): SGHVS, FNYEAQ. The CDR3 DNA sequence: TGTGCCAGCAGGTTAACAGGAAGCACAGATACGCAGTATTTT. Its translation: CASRLTGSTDTQYF.

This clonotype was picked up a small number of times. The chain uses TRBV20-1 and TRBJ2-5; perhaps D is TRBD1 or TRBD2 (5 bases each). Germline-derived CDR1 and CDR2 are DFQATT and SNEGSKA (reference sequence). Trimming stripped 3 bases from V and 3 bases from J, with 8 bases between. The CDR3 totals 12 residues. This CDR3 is CSARRGEETQYF. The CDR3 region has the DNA TGCAGTGCTAGGAGAGGGGAAGAGACCCAGTACTTC.

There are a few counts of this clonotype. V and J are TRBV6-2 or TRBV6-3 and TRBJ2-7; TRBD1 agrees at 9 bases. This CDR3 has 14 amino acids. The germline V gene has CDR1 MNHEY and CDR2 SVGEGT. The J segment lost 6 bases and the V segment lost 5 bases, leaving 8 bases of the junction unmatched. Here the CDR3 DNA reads TGTGCCAGCAGTGAAAGGGGGACAGGGAGCGAGCAGTACTTC. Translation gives CASSERGTGSEQYF.

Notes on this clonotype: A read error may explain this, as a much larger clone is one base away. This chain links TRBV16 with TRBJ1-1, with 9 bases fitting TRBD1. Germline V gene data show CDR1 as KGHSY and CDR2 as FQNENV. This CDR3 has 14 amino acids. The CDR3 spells CASSHGTGNTEALF. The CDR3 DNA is TGTGCCAGCAGCCATGGGACAGGGAACACTGAAGCTCTCTTT.

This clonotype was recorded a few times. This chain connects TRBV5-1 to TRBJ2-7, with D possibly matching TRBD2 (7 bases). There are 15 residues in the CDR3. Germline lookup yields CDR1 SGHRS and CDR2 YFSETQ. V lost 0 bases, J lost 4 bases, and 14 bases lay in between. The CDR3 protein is CASSLVAGAPYEQYF. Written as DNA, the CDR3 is TGCGCCAGCAGCTTGGTGGCGGGGGCGCCGTACGAGCAGTACTTC. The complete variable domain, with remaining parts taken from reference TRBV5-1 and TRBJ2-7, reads KAGVTQTPRYLIKTRGQQVTLSCSPISGHRSVSWYQQTPGQGLQFLFEYFSETQRNKGNFPGRFSGRQFSNSRSEMNVSTLELGDSALYLCASSLVAGAPYEQYFGPGTRLTVT.

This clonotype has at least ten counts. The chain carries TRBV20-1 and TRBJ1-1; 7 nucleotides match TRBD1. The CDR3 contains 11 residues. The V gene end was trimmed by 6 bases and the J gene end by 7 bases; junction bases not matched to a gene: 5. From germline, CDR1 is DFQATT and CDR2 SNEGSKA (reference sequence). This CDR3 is CSAPGTDEAFF. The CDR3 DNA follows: TGCAGTGCGCCCGGGACAGATGAAGCTTTCTTT.

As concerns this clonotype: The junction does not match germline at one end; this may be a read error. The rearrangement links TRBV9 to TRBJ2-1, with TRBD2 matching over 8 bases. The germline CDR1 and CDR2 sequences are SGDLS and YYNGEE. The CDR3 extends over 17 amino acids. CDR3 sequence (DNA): TGTGCCAGCAGCGTAGAAGGGACTAGAGGGCCTTACAACGAGCAGTTCTTC. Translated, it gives CASSVEGTRGPYNEQFF.

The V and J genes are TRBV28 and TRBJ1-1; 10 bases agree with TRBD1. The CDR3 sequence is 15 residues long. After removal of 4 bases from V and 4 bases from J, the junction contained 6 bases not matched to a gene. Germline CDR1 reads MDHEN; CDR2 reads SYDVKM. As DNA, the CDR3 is TGTGCCAGCAGTTCGGACAGGGGGGGTAGCACTGAAGCTTTCTTT. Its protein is CASSSDRGGSTEAFF.

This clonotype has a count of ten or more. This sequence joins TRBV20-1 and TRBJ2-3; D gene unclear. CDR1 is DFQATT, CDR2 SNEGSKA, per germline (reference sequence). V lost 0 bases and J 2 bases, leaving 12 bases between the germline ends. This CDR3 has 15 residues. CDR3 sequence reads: CSARDPHSSTDTQYF. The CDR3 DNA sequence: TGCAGTGCTAGAGATCCCCATAGTTCCACAGATACGCAGTATTTT.

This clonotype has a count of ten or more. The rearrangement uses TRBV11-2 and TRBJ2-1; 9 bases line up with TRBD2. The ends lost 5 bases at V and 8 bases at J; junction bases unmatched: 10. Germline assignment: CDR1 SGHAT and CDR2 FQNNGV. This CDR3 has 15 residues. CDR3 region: CASSLSSGGRDEQFF. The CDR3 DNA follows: TGTGCCAGCAGCCTAAGTAGCGGGGGCAGGGATGAGCAGTTCTTC.

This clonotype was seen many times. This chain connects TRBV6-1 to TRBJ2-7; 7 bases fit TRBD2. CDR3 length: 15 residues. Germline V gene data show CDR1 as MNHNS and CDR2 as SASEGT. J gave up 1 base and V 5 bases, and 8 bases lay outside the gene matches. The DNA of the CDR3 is TGTGCCAGCAGTATCCTCACTAGCGCTTCCTACGAGCAGTACTTC. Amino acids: CASSILTSASYEQYF.

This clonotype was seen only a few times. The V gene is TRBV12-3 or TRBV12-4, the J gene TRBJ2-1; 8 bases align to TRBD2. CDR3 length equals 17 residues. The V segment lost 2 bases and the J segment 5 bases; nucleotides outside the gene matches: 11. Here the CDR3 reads CASSLWVSGRGNNEQFF. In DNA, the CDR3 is TGTGCCAGCAGTTTATGGGTGAGCGGGAGAGGAAACAATGAGCAGTTCTTC.

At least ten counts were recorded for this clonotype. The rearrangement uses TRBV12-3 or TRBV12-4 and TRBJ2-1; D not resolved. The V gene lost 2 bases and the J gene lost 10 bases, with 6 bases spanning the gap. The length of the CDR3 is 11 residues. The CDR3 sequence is CASSLSREQFF. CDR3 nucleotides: TGTGCCAGCAGTTTATCGAGGGAGCAGTTCTTC.